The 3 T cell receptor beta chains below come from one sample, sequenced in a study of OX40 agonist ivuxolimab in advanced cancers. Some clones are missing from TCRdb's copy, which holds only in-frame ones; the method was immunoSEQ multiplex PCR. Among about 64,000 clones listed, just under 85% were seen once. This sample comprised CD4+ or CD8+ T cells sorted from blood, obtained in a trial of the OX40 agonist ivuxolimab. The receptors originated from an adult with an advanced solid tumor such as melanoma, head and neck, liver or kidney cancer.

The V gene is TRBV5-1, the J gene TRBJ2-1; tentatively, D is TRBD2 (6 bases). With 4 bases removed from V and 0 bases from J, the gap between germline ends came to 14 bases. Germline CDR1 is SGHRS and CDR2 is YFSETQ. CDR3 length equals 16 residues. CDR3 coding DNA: TGCGCCAGCAGCCCAACTCTAGCGCTCTCCTACAATGAGCAGTTCTTC. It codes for CASSPTLALSYNEQFF.

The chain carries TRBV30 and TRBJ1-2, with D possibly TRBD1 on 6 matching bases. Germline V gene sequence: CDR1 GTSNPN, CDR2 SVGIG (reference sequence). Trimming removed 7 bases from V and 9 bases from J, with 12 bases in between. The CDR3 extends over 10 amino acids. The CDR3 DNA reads TGTGCCTTCCGCAGGGGTAGCTACACCTTC. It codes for CAFRRGSYTF.

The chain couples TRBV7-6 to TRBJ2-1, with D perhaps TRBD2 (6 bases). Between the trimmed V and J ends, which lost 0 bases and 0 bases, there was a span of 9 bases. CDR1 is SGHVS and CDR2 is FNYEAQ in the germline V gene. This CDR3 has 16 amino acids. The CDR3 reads CASSLAGGLSYNEQFF. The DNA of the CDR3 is TGTGCCAGCAGCTTAGCGGGAGGCCTCTCCTACAATGAGCAGTTCTTC.